This T cell receptor beta chain was sequenced for a study of cytomegalovirus exposure and HLA in healthy donors. The germline CDR1 and CDR2 sequences are MNHEY and SMNVEV (reference sequence). With 1 base clipped from V and 5 bases from J, the junction kept 16 bases outside the gene matches. This CDR3 contains 18 residues. Primers for the PCR totalled 60 Vbeta and 13 Jbeta. Profiled with immunoSEQ multiplex PCR; TCRdb holds only in-frame clones, not every one. Here the sample spans around 110,000 clones, 79% being singletons. V is TRBV27 and J is TRBJ2-5; 7 bases align to TRBD1. Sample: PBMCs. The TCR sequence derives from a man aged 30 to 45 in good health and CMV-seropositive. The chain's CDR3 is CASSLFLLDRDPRETQYF. In DNA form, the CDR3 reads TGTGCCAGCAGTTTATTCCTCCTCGACAGGGACCCCCGGGAGACCCAGTACTTC.